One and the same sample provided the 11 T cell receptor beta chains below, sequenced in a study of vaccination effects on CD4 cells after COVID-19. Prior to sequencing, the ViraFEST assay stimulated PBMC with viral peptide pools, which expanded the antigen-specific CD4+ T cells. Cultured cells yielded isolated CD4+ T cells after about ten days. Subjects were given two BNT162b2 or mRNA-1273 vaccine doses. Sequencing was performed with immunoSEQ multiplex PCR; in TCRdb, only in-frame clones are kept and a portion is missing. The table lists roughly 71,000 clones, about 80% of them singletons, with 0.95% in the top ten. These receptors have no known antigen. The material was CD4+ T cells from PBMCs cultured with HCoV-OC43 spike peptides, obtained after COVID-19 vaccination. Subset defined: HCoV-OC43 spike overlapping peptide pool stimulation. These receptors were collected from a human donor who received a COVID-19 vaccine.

The CDR3 loop is CASSAMTESYGYTF. The DNA for the CDR3 is TGTGCCAGCAGCGCGATGACAGAAAGCTATGGCTACACCTTC. This rearrangement joins TRBV7-8 to TRBJ1-2, with a possible D match to TRBD1 (5 bases). V was cut by 5 bases and J by 4 bases, with 14 bases left in between. CDR3 length: 14 residues. Germline lookup yields CDR1 SGHVS and CDR2 FQNEAQ.

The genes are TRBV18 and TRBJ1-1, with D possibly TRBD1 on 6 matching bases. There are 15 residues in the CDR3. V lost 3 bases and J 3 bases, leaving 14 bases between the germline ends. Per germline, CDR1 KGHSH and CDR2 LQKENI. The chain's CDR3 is CASSPTLDRYTEAFF. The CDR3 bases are TGTGCCAGCTCACCGACCTTAGACAGGTACACTGAAGCTTTCTTT.

The CDR3 here is CASSSGQFTEAFF. The CDR3 DNA reads as TGTGCCAGCAGCTCGGGACAGTTCACTGAAGCTTTCTTT. The chain combines TRBV7-2 with TRBJ1-1, with 7 bases lining up with TRBD1. The CDR3 runs 13 residues. Germline V gene data show CDR1 as SGHTA and CDR2 as FQGNSA. After removal of 4 bases from V and 4 bases from J, the junction contained 3 bases not matched to a gene.

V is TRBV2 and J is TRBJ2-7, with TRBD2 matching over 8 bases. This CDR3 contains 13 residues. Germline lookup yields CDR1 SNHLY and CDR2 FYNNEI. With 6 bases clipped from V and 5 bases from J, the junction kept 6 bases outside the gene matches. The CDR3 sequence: CASRAGGIDEQYV. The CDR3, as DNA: TGTGCCAGCAGGGCGGGGGGTATCGACGAGCAGTACGTC.

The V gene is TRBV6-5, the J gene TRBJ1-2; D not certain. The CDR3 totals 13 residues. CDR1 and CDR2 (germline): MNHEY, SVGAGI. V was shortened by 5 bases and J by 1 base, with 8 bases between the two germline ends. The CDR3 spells CASSPTLNYGYTF. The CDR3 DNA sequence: TGTGCCAGCAGTCCCACCCTTAACTATGGCTACACCTTC.

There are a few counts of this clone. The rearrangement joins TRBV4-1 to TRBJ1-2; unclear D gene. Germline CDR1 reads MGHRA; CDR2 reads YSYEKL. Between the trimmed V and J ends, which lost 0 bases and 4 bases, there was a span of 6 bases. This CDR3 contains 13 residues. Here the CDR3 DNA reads TGCGCCAGCAGCCAAGATGGGTTCTATGGCTACACCTTC. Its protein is CASSQDGFYGYTF.

CDR3 sequence (DNA): TGTGCCAGCTTAGGACGGGACAGGGGAGCAGATACGCAGTATTTT. Residues: CASLGRDRGADTQYF. V gene TRBV7-8 combines with J gene TRBJ2-3; 10 bases line up with TRBD1. The CDR3 sequence is 15 residues long. With 8 bases clipped from V and 4 bases from J, the junction kept 9 bases outside the gene matches. The germline V gene encodes CDR1 SGHVS and CDR2 FQNEAQ. The full variable domain, completed using reference TRBV7-8 and TRBJ2-3, is GAGVSQSPRYKVAKRGQDVALRCDPISGHVSLFWYQQALGQGPEFLTYFQNEAQLDKSGLPSDRFFAERPEGSVSTLKIQRTQQEDSAVYLCASLGRDRGADTQYFGPGTRLTVL.

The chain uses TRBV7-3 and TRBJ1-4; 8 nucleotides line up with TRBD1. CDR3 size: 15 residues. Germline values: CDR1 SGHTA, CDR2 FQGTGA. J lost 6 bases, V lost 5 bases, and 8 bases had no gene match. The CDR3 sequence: CASSRSGTGDEKLFF. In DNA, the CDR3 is TGTGCCAGCAGCCGCTCCGGGACAGGAGATGAAAAACTGTTTTTT.

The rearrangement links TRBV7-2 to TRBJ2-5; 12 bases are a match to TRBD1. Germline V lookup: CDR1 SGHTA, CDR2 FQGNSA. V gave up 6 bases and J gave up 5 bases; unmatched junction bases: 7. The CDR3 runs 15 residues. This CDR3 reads CASSKGQGAWETQYF. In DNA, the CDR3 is TGTGCCAGCAGTAAGGGACAGGGGGCTTGGGAGACCCAGTACTTC.

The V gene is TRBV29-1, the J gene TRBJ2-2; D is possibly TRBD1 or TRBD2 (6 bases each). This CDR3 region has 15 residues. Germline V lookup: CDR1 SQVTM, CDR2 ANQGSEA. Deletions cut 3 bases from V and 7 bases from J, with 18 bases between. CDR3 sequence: CSVDPWGADGGELFF. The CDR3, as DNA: TGCAGCGTTGATCCTTGGGGGGCCGATGGCGGGGAGCTGTTTTTT.

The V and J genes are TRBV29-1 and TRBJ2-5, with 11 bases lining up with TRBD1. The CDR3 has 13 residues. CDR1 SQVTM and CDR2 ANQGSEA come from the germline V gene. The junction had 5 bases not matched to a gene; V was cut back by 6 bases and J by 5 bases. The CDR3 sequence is CSVWTGGQETQYF. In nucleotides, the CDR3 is TGCAGCGTCTGGACAGGGGGCCAGGAGACCCAGTACTTC.